This T cell receptor (beta chain) was obtained from a study of T cell repertoires in cytomegalovirus infection. This clonotype was seen more than once but under ten times. As yet, its antigen is unknown. TCRdb redid the calling of the reads with MiXCR, one entry per CDR3 protein. The sample holds fewer than 950,000 distinct CDR3 sequences, approximately 32% seen once. V lost 0 bases and J lost 4, with 17 bases in between. This CDR3 is built from 17 residues. Germline-derived CDR1 and CDR2 are LNHNV and YYDKDF (reference sequence). General study findings and limits: CMV carriers having the relevant HLA were flagged by cumulative public TCR beta family frequency. CMV-specific TCR beta clonotypes restricted by HLA-C were the ones dominating the ex vivo response.

The chain links TRBV15 to TRBJ2-3; D possibly corresponds to TRBD1 (6 bases). This TCR came from a human donor in good health (CMV status not recorded). Some clones in this sample may be carry-over from other donors' samples. Here the sequenced sample was cultured CD8+ T cells from PBMCs, taken from culture after CMV antigen stimulation. In nucleotides, the CDR3 is TGTGCCACCAGCAGAGAGAGGACAGTAATAGGAGCAGATACGCAGTATTTT. As protein: CATSRERTVIGADTQYF.